The 15 T cell receptor beta chains in this list originate from one sample, sequenced in a study of shared clonotypes between healthy human individuals. Sequenced by immunoSEQ multiplex PCR; TCRdb stores in-frame clones only, minus some. This sample has over 1.5 million clones, with 95% to 99% found just once. Input material: naive CD4+ T cells sorted from blood. Indicated subset: CD45RA+ positively selected. These receptors came from a man aged 30-40 years in good health.

A remark on this clone: Distinct nucleotide sequences in the sample also encode this CDR3. The V and J genes are TRBV9 and TRBJ2-2; D ambiguous. Germline CDR1 SGDLS, CDR2 YYNGEE. Trimming took off 0 bases at V and 5 bases at J, with 5 bases between the two ends. There are 13 residues in the CDR3. The CDR3 nucleotides are TGTGCCAGCAGCGTAGTTATTACCGGGGAGCTGTTTTTT. This gives the protein CASSVVITGELFF. The complete variable domain, with remaining parts taken from reference TRBV9 and TRBJ2-2, reads DSGVTQTPKHLITATGQRVTLRCSPRSGDLSVYWYQQSLDQGLQFLIQYYNGEERAKGNILERFSAQQFPDLHSELNLSSLELGDSALYFCASSVVITGELFFGEGSRLTVL.

A single count supports this clone. The chain has TRBV9 and TRBJ2-1; 13 bases fit TRBD2. The J segment lost 6 bases and the V segment lost 3 bases, leaving 6 bases of the junction unmatched. CDR1 is SGDLS and CDR2 is YYNGEE in the germline V gene. CDR3 size: 16 residues. Here the CDR3 reads CASSDGTSGNLNEQFF. CDR3 DNA: TGTGCCAGCAGCGACGGGACTAGCGGGAATCTCAATGAGCAGTTCTTC.

The rearrangement links TRBV7-8 to TRBJ2-1; 12 bases match TRBD2. Germline V gene lookup returns CDR1 SGHVS and CDR2 FQNEAQ. The CDR3 has 19 amino acids. V trimming: 1 base; J trimming: 5 bases; junction bases outside the gene matches: 12. In nucleotides, the CDR3 is TGTGCCAGCAGCTTAGTGCTAGCGGGAGGGCATAGCAAGGACAATGAGCAGTTCTTC. Translation gives CASSLVLAGGHSKDNEQFF.

As concerns this clone: This specimen includes other DNA sequences encoding the same CDR3. The genes are TRBV5-4 and TRBJ1-1, with D hard to call. Per the germline V gene, CDR1 is SGHNT and CDR2 is YYREEE (reference sequence). Deletions cut 0 bases from V and 0 bases from J, with 9 bases between. The CDR3 has 15 residues. As DNA, the CDR3 is TGTGCCAGCAGCTTGGCCGAGGCGATGAACACTGAAGCTTTCTTT. Its protein is CASSLAEAMNTEAFF. The variable domain in full, completed from reference TRBV5-4 and TRBJ1-1, reads ETGVTQSPTHLIKTRGQQVTLRCSSQSGHNTVSWYQQALGQGPQFIFQYYREEENGRGNFPPRFSGLQFPNYSSELNVNALELDDSALYLCASSLAEAMNTEAFFGQGTRLTVV.

The chain recombines TRBV6-1 with TRBJ2-2, with D possibly being TRBD1 (5 bases). The germline V gene has CDR1 MNHNS and CDR2 SASEGT. The CDR3 has 16 amino acids. V gave up 3 bases and J gave up 1 base, with 12 bases separating them. This CDR3 reads CASSDQGLLNTGELFF. For the CDR3, the DNA is TGTGCCAGCAGTGATCAGGGCCTATTGAACACCGGGGAGCTGTTTTTT.

This CDR3 reads CASASGRDEQFF. The CDR3 bases are TGTGCCTCGGCCAGCGGGAGAGATGAGCAGTTCTTC. The chain employs TRBV10-3 and TRBJ2-1; 8 nucleotides match TRBD2. Looked up from germline, CDR1 is ENHRY and CDR2 is SYGVKD. This CDR3 has 12 residues. Trimming at V came to 11 bases and at J to 8 bases, leaving 8 bases not matched to a gene.

The rearrangement links TRBV21-1 to TRBJ2-5; TRBD2, the table's D call, was not compared with the DNA. TRBV21-1 is tagged as a pseudogene. The CDR3 is 12 amino acids. The CDR3 is CASSTPGETQYF. CDR3 nucleotide sequence: TGTGCCAGCAGCACCCCGGGTGAGACCCAGTACTTC.

Remarks on this clone: The same CDR3 also results from other DNA sequences found in this sample. The chain has TRBV28 and TRBJ1-1, with D maybe TRBD1 (5 bases). Per the germline V gene, CDR1 is MDHEN and CDR2 is SYDVKM. Trimming stripped 1 base from V and 6 bases from J, with 6 bases between. This CDR3 spans 12 amino acids. CDR3 sequence (DNA): TGTGCCAGCAGTTTATCAGGGTCTGAAGCTTTCTTT. As protein: CASSLSGSEAFF.

This clone was observed a single time. The J gene is TRBJ2-3, the V gene TRBV28; D is unresolved. Germline V lookup: CDR1 MDHEN, CDR2 SYDVKM. The CDR3 has 14 residues. The V end lost 7 bases, the J end lost 4 bases, and 15 bases lay between the germline ends. The chain's CDR3 is CASTPRGMADTQYF. The DNA of the CDR3 is TGTGCCAGCACCCCCAGAGGTATGGCAGATACGCAGTATTTT.

The chain is built from TRBV28 and TRBJ1-5, with unresolved D. V lost 4 bases, J lost 7 bases, and 14 bases lay in between. The CDR3 extends over 14 amino acids. Per the germline V gene, CDR1 is MDHEN and CDR2 is SYDVKM. The CDR3 DNA reads as TGTGCCAGCAGTTCGGTGGCAGAGAGGCAGCCCCAGCATTTT. Its protein product is CASSSVAERQPQHF.

The V and J genes are TRBV29-1 and TRBJ1-2; tentatively, D is TRBD1 (6 bases). The V and J ends lost 6 bases and 6 bases respectively, with 11 bases between them. This CDR3 has 11 amino acids. Germline CDR1 SQVTM, CDR2 ANQGSEA. In nucleotides, the CDR3 is TGCAGCGTACAGGGATCGGATGGCTACACCTTC. This gives the protein CSVQGSDGYTF.

The rearrangement links TRBV5-6 to TRBJ2-3; D is unresolved. The V end lost 1 base, the J end lost 2 bases, and 5 bases lay between the germline ends. The CDR3 runs 13 residues. Per the germline V gene, CDR1 is SGHDT and CDR2 is YYEEEE. The CDR3 DNA is TGTGCCAGCAGCTTGCCCGCCACAGATACGCAGTATTTT. Its protein is CASSLPATDTQYF.

The genes are TRBV27 and TRBJ2-3, with D tentatively TRBD1 (6 bases). V lost 5 bases and J 0 bases, leaving 15 bases between the germline ends. Looked up from germline, CDR1 is MNHEY and CDR2 is SMNVEV (reference sequence). CDR3 length equals 16 residues. The CDR3 loop reads CASSTWTASSTDTQYF. In nucleotides, the CDR3 is TGTGCCAGCAGTACATGGACAGCGTCTAGCACAGATACGCAGTATTTT.

The genes are TRBV4-3 and TRBJ2-5, with D perhaps given as TRBD1 or TRBD2 (5 bases each). Trimming shortened V by 3 bases and J by 3 bases, and 14 bases separated the two germline ends. The length of the CDR3 is 15 residues. The germline V gene has CDR1 LGHNA and CDR2 YSLEER. The CDR3 sequence is CASSQGTSSEETQYF. CDR3 nucleotides: TGCGCCAGCAGCCAGGGGACCAGTTCAGAAGAGACCCAGTACTTC.

The J gene is TRBJ2-5, the V gene TRBV5-1, with TRBD1 matching over 7 bases. V was clipped by 3 bases and J by 1 base; unmatched bases: 6. This CDR3 contains 15 residues. Germline V gene sequence: CDR1 SGHRS, CDR2 YFSETQ. This chain's CDR3 is CASSSYRGPQETQYF. The CDR3 DNA follows: TGCGCCAGCAGCTCGTATAGGGGGCCCCAAGAGACCCAGTACTTC.